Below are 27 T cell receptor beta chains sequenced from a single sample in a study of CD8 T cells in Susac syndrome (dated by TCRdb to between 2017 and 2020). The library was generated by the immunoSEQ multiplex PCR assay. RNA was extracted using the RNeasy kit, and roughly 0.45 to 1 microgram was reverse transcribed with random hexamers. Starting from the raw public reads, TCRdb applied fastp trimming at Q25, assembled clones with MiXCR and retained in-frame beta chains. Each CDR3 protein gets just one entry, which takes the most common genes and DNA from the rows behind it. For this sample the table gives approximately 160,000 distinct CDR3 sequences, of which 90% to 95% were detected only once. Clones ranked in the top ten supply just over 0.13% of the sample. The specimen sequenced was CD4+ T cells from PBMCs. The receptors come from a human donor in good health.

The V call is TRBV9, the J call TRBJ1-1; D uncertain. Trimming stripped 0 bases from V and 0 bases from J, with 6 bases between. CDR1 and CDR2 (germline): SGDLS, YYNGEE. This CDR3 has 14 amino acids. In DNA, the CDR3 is TGTGCCAGCAGCGTAGGCAACATGAACACTGAAGCTTTCTTT. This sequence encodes CASSVGNMNTEAFF.

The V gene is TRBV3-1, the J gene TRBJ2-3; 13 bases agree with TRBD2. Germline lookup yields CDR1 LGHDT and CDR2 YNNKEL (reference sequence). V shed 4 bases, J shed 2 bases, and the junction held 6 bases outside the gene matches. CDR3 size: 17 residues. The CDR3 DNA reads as TGTGCCAGCAGCCCTAGACTAGCGGGGGGTCTCACAGATACGCAGTATTTT. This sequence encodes CASSPRLAGGLTDTQYF.

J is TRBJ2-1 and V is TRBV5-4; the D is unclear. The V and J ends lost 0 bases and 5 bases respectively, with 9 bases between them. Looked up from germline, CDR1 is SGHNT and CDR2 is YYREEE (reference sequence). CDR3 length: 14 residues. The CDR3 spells CASSLEVVNNEQFF. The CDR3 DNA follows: TGTGCCAGCAGCTTGGAGGTGGTAAACAATGAGCAGTTCTTC.

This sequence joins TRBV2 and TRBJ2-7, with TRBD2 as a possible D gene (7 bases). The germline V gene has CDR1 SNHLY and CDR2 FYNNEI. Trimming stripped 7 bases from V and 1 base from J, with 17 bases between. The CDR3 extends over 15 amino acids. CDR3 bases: TGTGCCAGCAATGGGGGGGCGGTCCGATCCTACGAGCAGTACTTC. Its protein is CASNGGAVRSYEQYF.

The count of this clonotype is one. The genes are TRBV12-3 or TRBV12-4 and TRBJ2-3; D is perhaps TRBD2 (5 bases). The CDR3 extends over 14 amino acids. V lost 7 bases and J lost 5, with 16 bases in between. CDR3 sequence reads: CASTPPPGLDTQYF. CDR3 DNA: TGTGCCAGCACCCCGCCACCGGGATTAGATACGCAGTATTTT.

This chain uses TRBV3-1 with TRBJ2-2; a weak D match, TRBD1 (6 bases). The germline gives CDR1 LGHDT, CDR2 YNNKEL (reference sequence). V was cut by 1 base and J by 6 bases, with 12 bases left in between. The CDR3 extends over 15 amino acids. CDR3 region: CASSQVPGVAGELFF. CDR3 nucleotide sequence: TGTGCCAGCAGCCAAGTACCAGGGGTGGCCGGGGAGCTGTTTTTT.

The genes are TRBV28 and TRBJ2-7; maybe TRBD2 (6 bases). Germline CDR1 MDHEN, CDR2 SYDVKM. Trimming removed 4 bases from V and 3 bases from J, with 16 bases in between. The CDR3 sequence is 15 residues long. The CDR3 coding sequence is TGTGCCAGCAGTTCCCCCGCGGGACGGAACTACGAGCAGTACTTC. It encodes CASSSPAGRNYEQYF. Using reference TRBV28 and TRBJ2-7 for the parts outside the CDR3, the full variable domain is DVKVTQSSRYLVKRTGEKVFLECVQDMDHENMFWYRQDPGLGLRLIYFSYDVKMKEKGDIPEGYSVSREKKERFSLILESASTNQTSMYLCASSSPAGRNYEQYFGPGTRLTVT.

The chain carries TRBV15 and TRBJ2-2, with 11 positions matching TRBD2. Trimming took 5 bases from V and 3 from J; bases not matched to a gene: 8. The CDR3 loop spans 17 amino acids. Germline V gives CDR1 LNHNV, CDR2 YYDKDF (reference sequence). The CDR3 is CATSGKLAGVHTGELFF. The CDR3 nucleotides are TGTGCCACCAGCGGAAAACTAGCGGGGGTGCACACCGGGGAGCTGTTTTTT. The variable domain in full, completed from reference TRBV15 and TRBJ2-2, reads DAMVIQNPRYQVTQFGKPVTLSCSQTLNHNVMYWYQQKSSQAPKLLFHYYDKDFNNEADTPDNFQSRRPNTSFCFLDIRSPGLGDTAMYLCATSGKLAGVHTGELFFGEGSRLTVL.

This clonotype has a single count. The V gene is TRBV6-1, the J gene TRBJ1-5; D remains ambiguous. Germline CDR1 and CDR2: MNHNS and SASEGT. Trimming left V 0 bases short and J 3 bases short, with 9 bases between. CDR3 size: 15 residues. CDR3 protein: CASSEARAPNQPQHF. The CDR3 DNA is TGTGCCAGCAGTGAAGCCCGAGCCCCCAATCAGCCCCAGCATTTT.

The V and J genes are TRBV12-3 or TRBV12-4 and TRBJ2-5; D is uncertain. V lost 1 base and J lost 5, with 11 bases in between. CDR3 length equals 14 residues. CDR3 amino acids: CASSLEARLETQYF. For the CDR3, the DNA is TGTGCCAGCAGTTTAGAAGCTAGGCTGGAGACCCAGTACTTC.

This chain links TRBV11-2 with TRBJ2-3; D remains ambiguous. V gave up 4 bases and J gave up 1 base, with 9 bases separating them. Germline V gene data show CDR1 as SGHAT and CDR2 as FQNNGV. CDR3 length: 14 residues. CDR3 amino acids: CASSSIRGTDTQYF. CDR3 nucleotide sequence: TGTGCCAGCAGCTCCATCCGGGGCACAGATACGCAGTATTTT.

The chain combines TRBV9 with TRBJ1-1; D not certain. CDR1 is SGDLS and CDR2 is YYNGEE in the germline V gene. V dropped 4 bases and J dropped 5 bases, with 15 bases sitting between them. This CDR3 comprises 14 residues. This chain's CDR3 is CASSPGLDWTEAFF. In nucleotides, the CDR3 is TGTGCCAGCAGCCCAGGACTGGATTGGACTGAAGCTTTCTTT.

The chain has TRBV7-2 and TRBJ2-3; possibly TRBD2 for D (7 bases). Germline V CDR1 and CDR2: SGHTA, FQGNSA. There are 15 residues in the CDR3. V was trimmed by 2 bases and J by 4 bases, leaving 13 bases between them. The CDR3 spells CASSLNWRGPDTQYF. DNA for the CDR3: TGTGCCAGCAGCTTAAACTGGCGGGGGCCAGATACGCAGTATTTT.

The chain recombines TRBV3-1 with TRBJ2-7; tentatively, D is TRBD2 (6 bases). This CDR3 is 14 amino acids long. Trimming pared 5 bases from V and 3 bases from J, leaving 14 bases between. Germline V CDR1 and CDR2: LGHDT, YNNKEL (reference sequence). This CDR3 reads CASSVVGGRYEQYF. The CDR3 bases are TGTGCCAGCAGCGTCGTGGGAGGTCGCTACGAGCAGTACTTC.

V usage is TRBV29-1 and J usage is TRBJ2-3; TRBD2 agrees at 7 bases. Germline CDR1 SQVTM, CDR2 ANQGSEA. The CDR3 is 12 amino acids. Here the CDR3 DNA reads TGCGGAGTGGGAGGGGAGGTAGATACGCAGTATTTT. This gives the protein CGVGGEVDTQYF.

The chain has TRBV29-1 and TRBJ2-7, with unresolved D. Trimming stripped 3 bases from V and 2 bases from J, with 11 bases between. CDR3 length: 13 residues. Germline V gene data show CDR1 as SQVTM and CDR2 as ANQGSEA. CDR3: CSVDVVGAYEQYF. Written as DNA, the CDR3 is TGCAGCGTTGATGTGGTAGGAGCCTACGAGCAGTACTTC.

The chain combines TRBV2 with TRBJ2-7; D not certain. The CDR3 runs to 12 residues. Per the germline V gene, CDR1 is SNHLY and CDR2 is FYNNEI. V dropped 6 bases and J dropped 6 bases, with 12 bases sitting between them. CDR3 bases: TGTGCCAGCAGGGAGACATGGACCGAGCAGTACTTC. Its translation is CASRETWTEQYF.

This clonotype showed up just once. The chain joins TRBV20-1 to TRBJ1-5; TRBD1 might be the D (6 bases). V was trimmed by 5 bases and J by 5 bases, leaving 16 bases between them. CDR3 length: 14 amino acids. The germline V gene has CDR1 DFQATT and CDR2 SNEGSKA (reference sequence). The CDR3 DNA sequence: TGCAGTGCTGGAACAGGGAGCGCGGATCAGCCCCAGCATTTT. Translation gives CSAGTGSADQPQHF.

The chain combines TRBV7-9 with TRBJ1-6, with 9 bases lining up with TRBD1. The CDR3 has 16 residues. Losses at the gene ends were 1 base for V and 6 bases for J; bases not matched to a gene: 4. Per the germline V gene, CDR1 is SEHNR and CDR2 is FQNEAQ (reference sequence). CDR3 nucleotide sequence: TGTGCCAGCAGCTTAGGAACAGGGGGCGGTAATTCACCCCTCCACTTT. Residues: CASSLGTGGGNSPLHF.

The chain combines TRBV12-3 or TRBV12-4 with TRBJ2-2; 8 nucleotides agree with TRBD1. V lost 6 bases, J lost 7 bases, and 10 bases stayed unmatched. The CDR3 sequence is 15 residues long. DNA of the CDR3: TGTGCCAGCAGCCTGACAGGGGCACTGGGCGGGGAGCTGTTTTTT. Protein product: CASSLTGALGGELFF.

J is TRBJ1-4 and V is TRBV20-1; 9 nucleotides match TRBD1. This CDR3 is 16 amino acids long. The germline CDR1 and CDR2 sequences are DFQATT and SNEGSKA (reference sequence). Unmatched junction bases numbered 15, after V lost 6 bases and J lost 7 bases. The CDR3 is CSAVYTRGTGTEKLFF. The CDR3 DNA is TGCAGTGCCGTCTATACTAGAGGGACAGGGACTGAAAAACTGTTTTTT.

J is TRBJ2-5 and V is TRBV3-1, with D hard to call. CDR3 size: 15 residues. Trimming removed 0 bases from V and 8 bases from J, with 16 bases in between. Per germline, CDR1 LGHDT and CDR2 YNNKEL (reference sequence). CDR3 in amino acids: CASSQDQGKVETQYF. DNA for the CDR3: TGTGCCAGCAGCCAAGATCAAGGGAAGGTGGAAACCCAGTACTTC.

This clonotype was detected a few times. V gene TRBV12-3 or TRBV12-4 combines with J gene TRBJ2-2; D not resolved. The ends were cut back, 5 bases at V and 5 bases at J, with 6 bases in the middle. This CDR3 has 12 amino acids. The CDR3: CASSRTTGELFF. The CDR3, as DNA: TGTGCCAGCAGTCGTACTACCGGGGAGCTGTTTTTT.

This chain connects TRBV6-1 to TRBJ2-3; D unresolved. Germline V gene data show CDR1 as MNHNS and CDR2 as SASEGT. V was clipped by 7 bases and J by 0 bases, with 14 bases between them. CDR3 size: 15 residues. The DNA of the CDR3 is TGTGCCAGCAACTTGTATGCATCTAGCACAGATACGCAGTATTTT. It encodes CASNLYASSTDTQYF.

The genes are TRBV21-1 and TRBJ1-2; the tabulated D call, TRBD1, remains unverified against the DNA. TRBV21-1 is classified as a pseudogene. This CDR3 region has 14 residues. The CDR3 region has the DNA TGTGCCAGCAGCAAAGCGTCAGGGTCTGGTGGCTACACCTTC. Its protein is CASSKASGSGGYTF.

This chain's CDR3 is CATSPGDLLAYEQYF. The DNA of the CDR3 is TGTGCCACCAGCCCTGGGGACCTTTTGGCCTACGAGCAGTACTTC. This chain connects TRBV15 to TRBJ2-7, with D possibly being TRBD1 or TRBD2 (5 bases each). V was shortened by 5 bases and J by 2 bases, with 16 bases between the two germline ends. The CDR3 extends over 15 amino acids. Germline V gene lookup returns CDR1 LNHNV and CDR2 YYDKDF (reference sequence).

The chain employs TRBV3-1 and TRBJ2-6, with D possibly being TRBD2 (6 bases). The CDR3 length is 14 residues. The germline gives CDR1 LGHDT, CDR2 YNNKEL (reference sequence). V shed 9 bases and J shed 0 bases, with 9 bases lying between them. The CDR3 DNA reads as TGTGCCAGTGGGGGGAGCTCTGGGGCCAACGTCCTGACTTTC. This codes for CASGGSSGANVLTF.